The 16 T cell receptor beta chains reported below all come from one sample, sequenced in a study of PD-1 blockade in classical Hodgkin lymphoma (dated by TCRdb to 2018 to 2021). Library preparation used the immunoSEQ multiplex PCR assay. Here the immuneACCESS table is served through TCRdb, limited to in-frame sequences with V and J called. Missing clones are a known gap in these copies; in checked studies unresolved V genes cover under half, and the rest lacks a known reason. A total of roughly 14,000 clones appear in this sample, 85% to 90% of them only once. The ten largest make up approximately 4.5% of the sample. What the time point label conveys for this sample: cycle 1 day 1 (C1D1), immediately before nivolumab initiation. Every trial patient had relapsed following autologous stem cell transplantation, and prior brentuximab vedotin exposure was what differed among cohorts A, B and C. This sample comprised peripheral blood mononuclear cells (PBMCs), obtained at baseline. These receptors came from a human donor with classical Hodgkin lymphoma.

The chain uses TRBV28 and TRBJ2-2; no firm D call. The CDR3 totals 14 residues. Per germline, CDR1 MDHEN and CDR2 SYDVKM. V dropped 3 bases and J dropped 2 bases, with 7 bases sitting between them. The CDR3 DNA reads TGTGCCAGCAGTTTTGTCAGTAACACCGGGGAGCTGTTTTTT. This encodes CASSFVSNTGELFF.

In nucleotides, the CDR3 is TGTGCCAGCAGGGGGCGGAGCACTGAAGCTTTCTTT. Protein: CASRGRSTEAFF. The chain combines TRBV27 with TRBJ1-1, with a tentative D call TRBD1 (5 bases). CDR1 is MNHEY and CDR2 is SMNVEV in the germline V gene (reference sequence). V was shortened by 6 bases and J by 4 bases, with 9 bases between the two germline ends. The CDR3 length is 12 residues.

The chain links TRBV21-1 to TRBJ1-1. TRBV21-1 is a pseudogene segment. This CDR3 has 18 residues. CDR3 DNA sequence: TGTGCCAGCAGCCCTTGCGGCGGAATTATCAGGCGGAACACTGAAGCTTTCTTT. It specifies CASSPCGGIIRRNTEAFF.

V is TRBV18 and J is TRBJ1-2, with 8 bases identical to TRBD1. CDR1 KGHSH and CDR2 LQKENI come from the germline V gene. Losses at the gene ends were 0 bases for V and 4 bases for J; bases not matched to a gene: 7. This CDR3 contains 16 residues. CDR3 in DNA: TGTGCCAGCTCACCACCACAGGGGGGATCCAGCTATGGCTACACCTTC. It yields the protein CASSPPQGGSSYGYTF. The full variable domain, with the rest looked up from reference TRBV18 and TRBJ1-2, is NAGVMQNPRHLVRRRGQEARLRCSPMKGHSHVYWYRQLPEEGLKFMVYLQKENIIDESGMPKERFSAEFPKEGPSILRIQQVVRGDSAAYFCASSPPQGGSSYGYTFGSGTRLTVV.

This clone occurred once. V gene TRBV10-3 combines with J gene TRBJ1-1; 9 bases are shared with TRBD1. Unmatched junction bases numbered 5, after V lost 6 bases and J lost 0 bases. This CDR3 has 15 residues. Germline V gene sequence: CDR1 ENHRY, CDR2 SYGVKD. The CDR3 nucleotides read TGTGCCATCAGCGCACAGGGGGCATTGAACACTGAAGCTTTCTTT. Protein product: CAISAQGALNTEAFF.

This sequence joins TRBV30 and TRBJ2-3; the D gene is possibly TRBD2 (5 bases). This CDR3 spans 15 amino acids. V shed 3 bases and J shed 2 bases, with 15 bases lying between them. Germline values: CDR1 GTSNPN, CDR2 SVGIG (reference sequence). CDR3 region: CAWSPLAGVTDTQYF. The CDR3 DNA follows: TGTGCCTGGAGCCCCCTAGCCGGGGTCACAGATACGCAGTATTTT.

This clone was counted only a few times. The chain carries TRBV2 and TRBJ1-5; D call uncertain. The CDR3 extends over 14 amino acids. V was trimmed by 4 bases and J by 2 bases, leaving 9 bases between them. Germline CDR1 reads SNHLY; CDR2 reads FYNNEI. CDR3 nucleotides: TGTGCCAGCAGTGCTGAATTCGGCAATCAGCCCCAGCATTTT. Its translation: CASSAEFGNQPQHF.

This clone was seen only a few times. The rearrangement joins TRBV9 to TRBJ2-1, with 9 positions matching TRBD2. Germline trimming cut 0 bases from V and 5 bases from J; bases unmatched to any gene: 0. CDR3 size: 14 residues. CDR1 and CDR2 (germline): SGDLS, YYNGEE. CDR3 sequence reads: CASSVGGGDNEQFF. The CDR3 DNA reads as TGTGCCAGCAGCGTAGGCGGGGGGGACAATGAGCAGTTCTTC.

This chain joins TRBV7-4 and TRBJ2-6; unclear D gene. The germline V gene has CDR1 SGHVT and CDR2 SQSDAQ. V lost 5 bases to trimming and J lost 5 bases, with 16 bases between them. The CDR3 sequence is 16 residues long. The CDR3 nucleotides are TGTGCCAGCAGCGCAGGCTCACAAAGTCGGGCCAACGTCCTGACTTTC. Its translation: CASSAGSQSRANVLTF. Full variable domain (outside the CDR3, taken from reference TRBV7-4 and TRBJ2-6): GAGVSQSPRYKVAKRGRDVALRCDSISGHVTLYWYRQTLGQGSEVLTYSQSDAQRDKSGRPSGRFSAERPERSVSTLKIQRTEQGDSAVYLCASSAGSQSRANVLTFGAGSRLTVL.

The CDR3 here is CASISDRSLEAFF. In DNA form, the CDR3 reads TGTGCCAGCATCTCCGACAGATCACTTGAAGCTTTCTTT. The rearrangement joins TRBV21-1 to TRBJ1-1; TRBD1, the D gene given by the table, was not confirmed from the DNA. TRBV21-1 is listed as a pseudogene. The CDR3 has 13 residues.

The sample holds a few counts of this clone. This chain links TRBV19 with TRBJ1-5; TRBD1 agrees at 8 bases. Looked up from germline, CDR1 is LNHDA and CDR2 is SQIVND (reference sequence). The V and J ends lost 6 bases and 1 base, in that order; junction bases with no gene match: 2. This CDR3 is 14 amino acids long. The CDR3 region has the DNA TGTGCCAGTAGACGACAGGGGAGCAATCAGCCCCAGCATTTT. Translated: CASRRQGSNQPQHF.

V and J are TRBV30 and TRBJ1-1, with 10 bases matching TRBD1. CDR1 is GTSNPN and CDR2 is SVGIG in the germline V gene (reference sequence). J lost 3 bases, V lost 3 bases, and 1 base had no gene match. This CDR3 has 13 residues. CDR3 in DNA: TGTGCCTGGAGGGGGACAGGGGACACTGAAGCTTTCTTT. It codes for CAWRGTGDTEAFF.

The chain employs TRBV10-3 and TRBJ2-1, with no clear D. V shed 0 bases and J shed 4 bases, with 4 bases lying between them. Germline V gene sequence: CDR1 ENHRY, CDR2 SYGVKD. The length of the CDR3 is 13 residues. Here the CDR3 reads CAISESVYNEQFF. The CDR3 nucleotides are TGTGCCATCAGTGAGTCGGTTTACAATGAGCAGTTCTTC.

Only a few counts were recorded for this clone. The genes are TRBV6-5 and TRBJ2-2; perhaps TRBD1 as D (6 bases). Trimming cost V 5 bases and J 8 bases, with 15 bases left between them. This CDR3 is built from 14 residues. The germline gives CDR1 MNHEY, CDR2 SVGAGI. In DNA, the CDR3 is TGTGCCAGCAGTGTCAACAGGGACGGGGGGGAGCTGTTTTTT. This encodes CASSVNRDGGELFF.

The chain recombines TRBV2 with TRBJ1-1; no definite D call. The CDR3 extends over 15 amino acids. CDR1 and CDR2 (germline): SNHLY, FYNNEI. Trimming removed 5 bases at V and 6 bases at J, with 19 bases between. The CDR3 region has the DNA TGTGCCAGCAGTATGGACGGCGGGTCGACCTCTGAAGCTTTCTTT. This encodes CASSMDGGSTSEAFF.

This clone has a single count. The rearrangement uses TRBV7-2 and TRBJ2-1; D is possibly TRBD1 or TRBD2 (6 bases each). V lost 3 bases to trimming and J lost 4 bases, with 10 bases between them. Germline CDR1 reads SGHTA; CDR2 reads FQGNSA. CDR3 length: 14 residues. DNA of the CDR3: TGTGCCAGCAGCTTGGGGGGCGGTTACAATGAGCAGTTCTTC. Amino acids: CASSLGGGYNEQFF.